A single sample gave rise to the 32 T cell receptor beta chains below, sequenced in a study of OX40 agonist ivuxolimab in advanced cancers. Clones were sequenced by immunoSEQ multiplex PCR, and TCRdb holds only the in-frame ones, with some missing. The sample has approximately 91,000 clones; approximately 88% are singletons. The sample consisted of CD4+ or CD8+ T cells sorted from blood, taken in a trial of the OX40 agonist ivuxolimab. Source of these receptors: an adult with an advanced solid tumor such as melanoma, head and neck, liver or kidney cancer.

This chain joins TRBV7-8 and TRBJ1-3; D not resolved. The CDR3 is 12 residues long. The germline gives CDR1 SGHVS, CDR2 FQNEAQ. The V and J ends lost 2 bases and 2 bases respectively, with 1 base between them. As DNA, the CDR3 is TGTGCCAGCAGCTTACCTGGAAACACCATATATTTT. Encoded protein: CASSLPGNTIYF. Looking up the rest from reference TRBV7-8 and TRBJ1-3 gives the full variable domain: GAGVSQSPRYKVAKRGQDVALRCDPISGHVSLFWYQQALGQGPEFLTYFQNEAQLDKSGLPSDRFFAERPEGSVSTLKIQRTQQEDSAVYLCASSLPGNTIYFGEGSWLTVV.

The chain links TRBV5-6 to TRBJ1-3; D not resolved. The germline V and J ends were trimmed by 0 bases and 0 bases, with 7 bases remaining between them. The CDR3 is 15 amino acids. CDR1 is SGHDT and CDR2 is YYEEEE in the germline V gene. DNA for the CDR3: TGTGCCAGCAGCTTGGGACTGTTCTCTGGAAACACCATATATTTT. The encoded protein is CASSLGLFSGNTIYF.

V and J are TRBV5-3 and TRBJ1-2; 9 bases match TRBD1. TRBV5-3 carries the ORF label, with uncertain function. The CDR3 is 14 amino acids. J lost 4 bases, V lost 8 bases, and 9 bases had no gene match. Here the CDR3 reads CASSRTGEFYGYTF. The CDR3 DNA is TGTGCCAGCAGTCGGACAGGGGAGTTCTATGGCTACACCTTC.

CDR3 sequence reads: CASSQDGGGSYNEQFF. Here the CDR3 DNA reads TGTGCCAGCAGCCAAGATGGTGGGGGGTCATACAATGAGCAGTTCTTC. V gene TRBV14 combines with J gene TRBJ2-1; a possible D gene is TRBD2 (6 bases). CDR3 length: 16 amino acids. Between the trimmed V and J ends, which lost 0 bases and 4 bases, there was a span of 13 bases. Germline V lookup: CDR1 SGHDN, CDR2 FVKESK.

The rearrangement uses TRBV6-5 and TRBJ2-7, with D unresolved. The germline V gene encodes CDR1 MNHEY and CDR2 SVGAGI. The CDR3 has 12 amino acids. Deletions cut 4 bases from V and 1 base from J, with 5 bases between. CDR3 sequence: CASSSPSYEQYF. The CDR3 nucleotides are TGTGCCAGCAGTTCCCCGTCCTACGAGCAGTACTTC.

CDR3 nucleotide sequence: TGTGCCAGCAGTCGGTCGGATACGCAGTATTTT. Protein product: CASSRSDTQYF. This chain connects TRBV6-5 to TRBJ2-3; D is unresolved. Trimming took off 5 bases at V and 6 bases at J, with 6 bases between the two ends. Germline loops: CDR1 MNHEY, CDR2 SVGAGI. The CDR3 is made up of 11 amino acids.

The chain has TRBV7-2 and TRBJ2-1; TRBD2 aligns across 7 bases. The CDR3 contains 15 residues. Germline V gene sequence: CDR1 SGHTA, CDR2 FQGNSA. After removal of 7 bases from V and 2 bases from J, the junction contained 8 bases not matched to a gene. The CDR3 DNA reads as TGTGCCAGCAACCTAATCGGGGGGACCTACAATGAGCAGTTCTTC. Its translation: CASNLIGGTYNEQFF.

This rearrangement joins TRBV2 to TRBJ1-2, with unresolved D. Germline loops: CDR1 SNHLY, CDR2 FYNNEI. V dropped 1 base and J dropped 1 base, with 7 bases sitting between them. The CDR3 is 14 residues long. This CDR3 is CASSEDTFNYGYTF. CDR3 DNA: TGTGCCAGCAGTGAAGACACGTTTAACTATGGCTACACCTTC.

This sequence joins TRBV5-5 and TRBJ1-4, with D maybe TRBD1 (5 bases). Trimming left V 3 bases short and J 8 bases short, with 17 bases between. The CDR3 loop spans 15 amino acids. Looked up from germline, CDR1 is SGHKS and CDR2 is YYEKEE (reference sequence). DNA for the CDR3: TGTGCCAGCAGCTGGGGACTTAAGGATCCCGAAAAACTGTTTTTT. The encoded protein is CASSWGLKDPEKLFF.

The chain employs TRBV5-1 and TRBJ1-2; D not certain. V was pared by 4 bases and J by 5 bases, with 15 bases between. Looked up from germline, CDR1 is SGHRS and CDR2 is YFSETQ. CDR3 length: 14 amino acids. The chain's CDR3 is CASSPRVLSYGYTF. In DNA form, the CDR3 reads TGCGCCAGCAGCCCTAGGGTGCTGTCGTATGGCTACACCTTC.

V gene TRBV2 combines with J gene TRBJ2-7; TRBD2 aligns across 9 bases. The CDR3 has 16 amino acids. J was trimmed by 6 bases and V by 4 bases; bases with no gene match: 13. Germline V gene lookup returns CDR1 SNHLY and CDR2 FYNNEI. The CDR3 DNA sequence: TGTGCCAGCAGTGGTAGCGGGGGCCTTCGGGGCGGCGAGCAGTACTTC. Residues: CASSGSGGLRGGEQYF.

The chain has TRBV2 and TRBJ2-1, with 9 bases lining up with TRBD2. Germline V gene lookup returns CDR1 SNHLY and CDR2 FYNNEI. CDR3 size: 15 residues. J gave up 1 base and V 4 bases, and 2 bases lay outside the gene matches. The CDR3 region is CASSGGLASYNEQFF. As DNA, the CDR3 is TGTGCCAGCAGTGGCGGACTAGCGTCCTACAATGAGCAGTTCTTC. Full variable domain (rest looked up from reference TRBV2 and TRBJ2-1): EPEVTQTPSHQVTQMGQEVILRCVPISNHLYFYWYRQILGQKVEFLVSFYNNEISEKSEIFDDQFSVERPDGSNFTLKIRSTKLEDSAMYFCASSGGLASYNEQFFGPGTRLTVL.

The chain carries TRBV7-9 and TRBJ2-1, with 8 bases aligning to TRBD1. Trimming at V came to 5 bases and at J to 7 bases, leaving 10 bases not matched to a gene. The CDR3 has 15 amino acids. Germline CDR1 is SEHNR and CDR2 is FQNEAQ (reference sequence). The CDR3 DNA reads as TGTGCCAGCAGCGTCCGACAGGGGCTGGAAAATGAGCAGTTCTTC. The encoded protein is CASSVRQGLENEQFF.

The chain uses TRBV7-7 and TRBJ2-5; D possibly corresponds to TRBD1 (5 bases). The length of the CDR3 is 15 residues. CDR1 SSHAT and CDR2 FNYEAQ come from the germline V gene (reference sequence). The V end was cut by 6 bases, the J end by 4 bases, with 18 bases between. CDR3 region: CASRPTTDKAETQYF. CDR3 nucleotides: TGTGCCAGCAGACCGACGACAGATAAAGCAGAGACCCAGTACTTC.

The V and J genes are TRBV28 and TRBJ2-7; TRBD1 agrees at 7 bases. CDR3 length: 16 residues. Germline CDR1 and CDR2: MDHEN and SYDVKM. The trim removed 6 bases at V and 5 bases at J, leaving 16 bases unmatched. Here the CDR3 DNA reads TGTGCCAGCAGCTCCCGACAGGGACATATTTTCCACGAGCAGTACTTC. Translated: CASSSRQGHIFHEQYF.

V usage is TRBV18 and J usage is TRBJ2-7; tentative D call: TRBD1 (6 bases). Germline-derived CDR1 and CDR2 are KGHSH and LQKENI. Trimming stripped 3 bases from V and 5 bases from J, with 14 bases between. There are 14 residues in the CDR3. CDR3 sequence (DNA): TGTGCCAGCTCACCTCGACAGGAGCAGGACGAGCAGTACTTC. Its translation is CASSPRQEQDEQYF.

The gene calls are TRBV7-6 and TRBJ2-5; D not certain. CDR3 size: 11 residues. The germline V and J ends were trimmed by 2 bases and 2 bases, with 0 bases remaining between them. Germline CDR1 SGHVS, CDR2 FNYEAQ. CDR3 sequence reads: CASSLQETQYF. Written as DNA, the CDR3 is TGTGCCAGCAGCTTACAAGAGACCCAGTACTTC.

V usage is TRBV11-2 and J usage is TRBJ1-2, with unresolved D. From germline, CDR1 is SGHAT and CDR2 FQNNGV. V lost 0 bases to trimming and J lost 4 bases, with 3 bases between them. This CDR3 has 12 residues. The DNA of the CDR3 is TGTGCCAGCAGCTTAGAGAGCTATGGCTACACCTTC. Amino acids: CASSLESYGYTF.

The chain has TRBV13 and TRBJ2-7; no clear D. Germline values: CDR1 PRHDT, CDR2 FYEKMQ (reference sequence). V was trimmed by 4 bases and J by 3 bases, leaving 7 bases between them. CDR3 length: 12 residues. The CDR3 DNA sequence: TGTGCCAGCAGCTCAGCACGCTACGAGCAGTACTTC. Translated, it gives CASSSARYEQYF. Full variable domain (rest looked up from reference TRBV13 and TRBJ2-7): AAGVIQSPRHLIKEKRETATLKCYPIPRHDTVYWYQQGPGQDPQFLISFYEKMQSDKGSIPDRFSAQQFSDYHSELNMSSLELGDSALYFCASSSARYEQYFGPGTRLTVT.

The chain links TRBV5-5 to TRBJ2-3; TRBD1 is a possible D gene (6 bases). CDR3 length: 14 amino acids. V gave up 2 bases and J gave up 3 bases, with 10 bases separating them. The germline V gene has CDR1 SGHKS and CDR2 YYEKEE (reference sequence). The DNA of the CDR3 is TGTGCCAGCAGCTTCAGACAGGTGACAGATACGCAGTATTTT. Its translation: CASSFRQVTDTQYF.

The rearrangement joins TRBV7-2 to TRBJ1-2, with D unresolved. Germline CDR1 and CDR2: SGHTA and FQGNSA. V was clipped by 2 bases and J by 8 bases, with 15 bases between them. CDR3 size: 14 residues. The CDR3 is CASSLNGGLEGYTF. The CDR3 nucleotides are TGTGCCAGCAGCTTAAACGGTGGATTGGAGGGCTACACCTTC. The whole variable domain, filled in from reference TRBV7-2 and TRBJ1-2, reads GAGVSQSPSNKVTEKGKDVELRCDPISGHTALYWYRQSLGQGLEFLIYFQGNSAPDKSGLPSDRFSAERTGGSVSTLTIQRTQQEDSAVYLCASSLNGGLEGYTFGSGTRLTVV.

About this clone: The sample holds other DNA sequences that translate to the same CDR3. The chain couples TRBV7-2 to TRBJ2-3, with D uncertain. Looked up from germline, CDR1 is SGHTA and CDR2 is FQGNSA. Trimming shortened V by 2 bases and J by 6 bases, and 6 bases separated the two germline ends. The CDR3 totals 12 residues. CDR3 loop: CASSLRWDTQYF. CDR3 nucleotide sequence: TGTGCCAGCAGCTTAAGGTGGGATACGCAGTATTTT.

This chain uses TRBV11-2 with TRBJ2-5; TRBD1 aligns across 8 bases. TRBJ2-7 explains the end of the DNA better; the J call may be wrong. Germline CDR1 reads SGHAT; CDR2 reads FQNNGV. This CDR3 comprises 15 residues. The CDR3 sequence is CASSLGRSGGNEQYF. CDR3 coding DNA: TGTGCCAGCAGCTTAGGAAGGTCAGGGGGCAACGAGCAGTACTTC.

CDR3 loop: CASSLASTDTQYF. The DNA of the CDR3 is TGCGCCAGCAGCTTAGCAAGCACAGATACGCAGTATTTT. The chain carries TRBV5-1 and TRBJ2-3; D gene uncertain. Germline assignment: CDR1 SGHRS and CDR2 YFSETQ. V was trimmed by 2 bases and J by 0 bases, leaving 4 bases between them. The CDR3 is made up of 13 amino acids. The full variable domain, its missing parts supplied by reference TRBV5-1 and TRBJ2-3, is KAGVTQTPRYLIKTRGQQVTLSCSPISGHRSVSWYQQTPGQGLQFLFEYFSETQRNKGNFPGRFSGRQFSNSRSEMNVSTLELGDSALYLCASSLASTDTQYFGPGTRLTVL.

The chain is built from TRBV18 and TRBJ2-1, with 10 bases aligning to TRBD1. This CDR3 spans 16 amino acids. Germline V CDR1 and CDR2: KGHSH, LQKENI. V gave up 3 bases and J gave up 1 base; unmatched junction bases: 3. The CDR3: CASSPRTGGSYNEQFF. The CDR3 bases are TGTGCCAGCTCACCCCGGACAGGGGGATCCTACAATGAGCAGTTCTTC.

This sequence joins TRBV19 and TRBJ1-1; D is undetermined. Germline V gene sequence: CDR1 LNHDA, CDR2 SQIVND (reference sequence). This CDR3 is built from 13 residues. The V gene lost 4 bases and the J gene lost 8 bases, with 14 bases spanning the gap. The CDR3 DNA is TGTGCCAGTAGTAAAGGGTCGAACCCGGAAGCTTTCTTT. Its translation is CASSKGSNPEAFF.

This clone appeared a few times. J is TRBJ2-2 and V is TRBV18, with D unresolved. The V end lost 3 bases, the J end lost 3 bases, and 8 bases lay between the germline ends. This CDR3 contains 14 residues. Germline CDR1 reads KGHSH; CDR2 reads LQKENI. The CDR3, as DNA: TGTGCCAGCTCACCCGCAGTAGACACCGGGGAGCTGTTTTTT. Protein: CASSPAVDTGELFF.

The chain links TRBV4-1 to TRBJ2-4; TRBD1 agrees at 7 bases. CDR3 length: 14 residues. CDR1 is MGHRA, CDR2 YSYEKL, per germline. Trimming cost V 8 bases and J 0 bases; bases outside gene matches: 4. The CDR3 spells CASGDRRAKNIQYF. For the CDR3, the DNA is TGCGCCAGCGGGGACAGAAGAGCCAAAAACATTCAGTACTTC.

This chain uses TRBV6-6 with TRBJ1-2; maybe TRBD1 (5 bases). V gave up 2 bases and J gave up 6 bases, with 13 bases separating them. CDR1 is MNHNY and CDR2 is SVGAGI in the germline V gene (reference sequence). The CDR3 has 14 amino acids. CDR3 amino acids: CASSYVGTWDGYTF. The CDR3 region has the DNA TGTGCCAGCAGTTACGTCGGGACCTGGGATGGCTACACCTTC.

This clone was recorded once. The chain uses TRBV2 and TRBJ1-2; 9 nucleotides agree with TRBD1. V lost 6 bases to trimming and J lost 8 bases; unmatched junction nucleotides: 4. CDR3 length: 12 residues. CDR1 SNHLY and CDR2 FYNNEI come from the germline V gene. CDR3 residues: CASRGTGTGYTF. The CDR3 nucleotides are TGTGCCAGCAGAGGGACAGGGACGGGCTACACCTTC.

This sequence joins TRBV5-1 and TRBJ1-3; D unresolved. From germline, CDR1 is SGHRS and CDR2 YFSETQ. V lost 0 bases to trimming and J lost 3 bases, with 7 bases between them. The length of the CDR3 is 14 residues. The CDR3 bases are TGCGCCAGCAGCTTGGTTTCAGGTGGAAACACCATATATTTT. Encoded protein: CASSLVSGGNTIYF.

The chain employs TRBV29-1 and TRBJ2-5, with D maybe TRBD1 (5 bases). In germline, CDR1 is SQVTM, CDR2 ANQGSEA. V was shortened by 1 base and J by 1 base, with 13 bases between the two germline ends. This CDR3 is 15 amino acids long. DNA of the CDR3: TGCAGCGTTGAAGGGCTGAGGACAACCCAAGAGACCCAGTACTTC. Amino acids: CSVEGLRTTQETQYF.